This T cell receptor (beta chain) stems from a study of blood T cell repertoires in COVID-19. About the research overall: Samples came from the United States, Italy and Spain, spanning acute and convalescent COVID-19. T cells, B-cell-depleted T cells, or PBMCs provided the cDNA or gDNA that served as material.

V shed 6 bases, J shed 4 bases, and the junction held 8 bases outside the gene matches. Germline values: CDR1 MNHEY, CDR2 SVGAGI. This CDR3 region has 15 residues. Authors' analysis steps: Quantification of nucleated cells was approximated via reference gene primer amplification. TCRdb keeps only in-frame clones here, not all; method: immunoSEQ multiplex PCR. V and J calls and clone size are copied from that table; D and trimming were computed from the DNA. This sample yields about 200,000 clones, of which around nine tenths are seen a single time; around 7% belongs to the top ten. Source material: peripheral blood. The chain joins TRBV6-5 to TRBJ2-3; 9 nucleotides match TRBD2. The TCR sequence derives from a man aged 35 to 55 with acute or convalescent COVID-19. The DNA of the CDR3 is TGTGCCAGCAGGCGGAGCGGGGGGAGCGCAGATACGCAGTATTTT. Its translation is CASRRSGGSADTQYF.